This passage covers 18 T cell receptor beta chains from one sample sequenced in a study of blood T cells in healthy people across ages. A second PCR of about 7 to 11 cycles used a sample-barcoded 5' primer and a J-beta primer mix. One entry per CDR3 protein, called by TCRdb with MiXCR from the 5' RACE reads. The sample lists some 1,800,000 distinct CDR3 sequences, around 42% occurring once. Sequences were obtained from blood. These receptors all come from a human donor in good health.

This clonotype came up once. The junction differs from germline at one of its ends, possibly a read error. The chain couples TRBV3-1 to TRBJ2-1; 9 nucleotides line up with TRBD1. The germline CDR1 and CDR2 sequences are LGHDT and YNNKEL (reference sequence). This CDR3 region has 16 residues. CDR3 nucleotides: TGTGTCAGCAGCCTCCCGGGACAGGGAAGGAAAAGTGAGCAGTTCTTC. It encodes CVSSLPGQGRKSEQFF.

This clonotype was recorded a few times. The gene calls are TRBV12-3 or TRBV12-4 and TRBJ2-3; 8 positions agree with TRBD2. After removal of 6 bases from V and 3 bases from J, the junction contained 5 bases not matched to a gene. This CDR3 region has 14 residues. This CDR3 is CASRTSGRTDTQYF. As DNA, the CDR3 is TGTGCCAGCAGGACGAGCGGGAGAACAGATACGCAGTATTTT.

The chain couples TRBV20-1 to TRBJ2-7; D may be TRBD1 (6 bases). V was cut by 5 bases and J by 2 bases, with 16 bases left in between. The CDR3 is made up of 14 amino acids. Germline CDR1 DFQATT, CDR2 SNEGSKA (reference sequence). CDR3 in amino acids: CSAPRAGAPYEQYF. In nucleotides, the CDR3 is TGCAGTGCTCCCCGGGCAGGGGCACCCTACGAGCAGTACTTC.

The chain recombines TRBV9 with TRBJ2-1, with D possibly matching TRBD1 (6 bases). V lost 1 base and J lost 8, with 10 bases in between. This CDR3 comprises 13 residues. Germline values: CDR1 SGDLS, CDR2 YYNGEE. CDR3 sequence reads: CASSVSGADEQFF. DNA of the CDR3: TGTGCCAGCAGCGTATCAGGGGCCGATGAGCAGTTCTTC.

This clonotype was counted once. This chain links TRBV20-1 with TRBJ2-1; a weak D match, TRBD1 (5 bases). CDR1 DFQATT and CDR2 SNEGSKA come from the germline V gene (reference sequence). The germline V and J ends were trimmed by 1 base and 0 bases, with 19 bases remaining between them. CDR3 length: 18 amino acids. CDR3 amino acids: CSARGTADNTYSYNEQFF. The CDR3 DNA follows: TGCAGTGCTAGAGGTACTGCGGACAACACATACTCCTACAATGAGCAGTTCTTC.

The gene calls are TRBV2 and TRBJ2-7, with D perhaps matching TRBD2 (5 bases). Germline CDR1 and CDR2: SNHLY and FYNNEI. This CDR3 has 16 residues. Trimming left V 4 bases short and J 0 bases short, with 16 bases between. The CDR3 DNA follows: TGTGCCAGCAGTGTGTCCGGGGAGTCGAGCTCCTACGAGCAGTACTTC. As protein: CASSVSGESSSYEQYF. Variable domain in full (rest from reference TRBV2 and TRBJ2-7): EPEVTQTPSHQVTQMGQEVILRCVPISNHLYFYWYRQILGQKVEFLVSFYNNEISEKSEIFDDQFSVERPDGSNFTLKIRSTKLEDSAMYFCASSVSGESSSYEQYFGPGTRLTVT.

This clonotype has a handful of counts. In DNA, the CDR3 is TGTGCCTGGAGTTTTGGGCGTCTCTATGGCTACACCTTC. As protein: CAWSFGRLYGYTF. The gene calls are TRBV30 and TRBJ1-2; the D is unclear. The CDR3 consists of 13 residues. Germline V gene sequence: CDR1 GTSNPN, CDR2 SVGIG (reference sequence). Trimming pared 2 bases from V and 4 bases from J, leaving 11 bases between.

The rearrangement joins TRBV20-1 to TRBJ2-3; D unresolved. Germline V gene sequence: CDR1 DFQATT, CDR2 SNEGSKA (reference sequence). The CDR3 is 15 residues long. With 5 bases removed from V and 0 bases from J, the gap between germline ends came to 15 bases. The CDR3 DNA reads TGCAGTGCTCATACCGGGCGAGCAAGCACAGATACGCAGTATTTT. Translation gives CSAHTGRASTDTQYF.

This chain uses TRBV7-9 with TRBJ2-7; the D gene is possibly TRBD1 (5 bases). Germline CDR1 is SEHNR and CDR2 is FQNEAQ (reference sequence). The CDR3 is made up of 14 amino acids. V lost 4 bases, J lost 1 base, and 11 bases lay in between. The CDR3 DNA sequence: TGTGCCAGCAGCTCCATGACAGATTCCTACGAGCAGTACTTC. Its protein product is CASSSMTDSYEQYF.

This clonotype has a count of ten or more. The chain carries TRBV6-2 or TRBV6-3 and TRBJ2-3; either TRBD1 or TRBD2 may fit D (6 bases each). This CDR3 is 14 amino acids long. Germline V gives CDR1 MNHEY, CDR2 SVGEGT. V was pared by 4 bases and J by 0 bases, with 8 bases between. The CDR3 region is CASSWGASTDTQYF. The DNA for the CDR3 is TGTGCCAGCAGTTGGGGGGCTAGCACAGATACGCAGTATTTT.

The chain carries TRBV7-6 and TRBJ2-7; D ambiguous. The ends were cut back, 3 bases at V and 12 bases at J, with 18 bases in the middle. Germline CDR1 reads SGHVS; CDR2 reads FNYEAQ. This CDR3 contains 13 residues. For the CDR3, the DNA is TGTGCCAGCAGCTTGAGCCCTCTAGTGACTCTGTACTTC. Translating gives CASSLSPLVTLYF.

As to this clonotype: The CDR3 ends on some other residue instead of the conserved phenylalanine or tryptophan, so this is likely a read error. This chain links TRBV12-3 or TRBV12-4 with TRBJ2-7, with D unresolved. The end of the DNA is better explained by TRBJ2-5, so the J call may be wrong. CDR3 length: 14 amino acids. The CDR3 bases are TGTGCCAGCAGTTTAAGTAGGGTTTGGCAGACCCAGTACTTA. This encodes CASSLSRVWQTQYL.

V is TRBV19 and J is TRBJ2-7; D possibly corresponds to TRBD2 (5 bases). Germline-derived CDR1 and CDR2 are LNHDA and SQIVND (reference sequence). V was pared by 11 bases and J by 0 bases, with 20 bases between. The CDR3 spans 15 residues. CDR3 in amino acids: CAASGGRSYSYEQYF. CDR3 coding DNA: TGTGCCGCGTCCGGAGGCAGGTCCTACTCCTACGAGCAGTACTTC.

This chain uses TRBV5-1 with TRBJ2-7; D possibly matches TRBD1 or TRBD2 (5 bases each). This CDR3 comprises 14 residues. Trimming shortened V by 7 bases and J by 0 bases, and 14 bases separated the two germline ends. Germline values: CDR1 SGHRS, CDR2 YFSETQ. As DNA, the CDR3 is TGCGCCAGCGGCTCCGGGACGGCCTCCTACGAGCAGTACTTC. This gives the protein CASGSGTASYEQYF.

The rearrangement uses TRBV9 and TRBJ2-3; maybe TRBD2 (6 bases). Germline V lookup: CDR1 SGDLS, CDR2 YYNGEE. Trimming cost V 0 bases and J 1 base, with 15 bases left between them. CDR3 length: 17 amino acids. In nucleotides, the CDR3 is TGTGCCAGCAGCGTAGATAGTGCCTCGGGGGGCACAGATACGCAGTATTTT. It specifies CASSVDSASGGTDTQYF.

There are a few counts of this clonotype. CDR3 residues: CASSQALGQSYEQYF. The CDR3 bases are TGTGCCAGCAGCCAAGCCCTAGGGCAGTCATACGAGCAGTACTTC. The genes are TRBV4-2 and TRBJ2-7; D remains ambiguous. The CDR3 runs to 15 residues. Trimming stripped 1 base from V and 4 bases from J, with 14 bases between. Germline lookup yields CDR1 LGHNA and CDR2 YNFKEQ.

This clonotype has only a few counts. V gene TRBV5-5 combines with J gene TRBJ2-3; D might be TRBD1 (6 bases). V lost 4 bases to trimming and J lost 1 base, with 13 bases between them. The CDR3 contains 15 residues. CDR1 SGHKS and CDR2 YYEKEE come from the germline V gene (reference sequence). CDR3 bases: TGTGCCAGCAGCACCCGGGACATCCGCACAGATACGCAGTATTTT. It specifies CASSTRDIRTDTQYF.

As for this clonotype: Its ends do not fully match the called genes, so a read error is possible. CDR3 loop: CAGSESVGGTAGRTIYF. In DNA form, the CDR3 reads TGTGCCGGCAGTGAATCGGTTGGGGGGACAGCCGGGAGGACCATATATTTT. The chain carries TRBV25-1 and TRBJ1-3, with 7 bases aligning to TRBD1. CDR1 MGHDK and CDR2 SYGVNS come from the germline V gene. The CDR3 consists of 17 residues.